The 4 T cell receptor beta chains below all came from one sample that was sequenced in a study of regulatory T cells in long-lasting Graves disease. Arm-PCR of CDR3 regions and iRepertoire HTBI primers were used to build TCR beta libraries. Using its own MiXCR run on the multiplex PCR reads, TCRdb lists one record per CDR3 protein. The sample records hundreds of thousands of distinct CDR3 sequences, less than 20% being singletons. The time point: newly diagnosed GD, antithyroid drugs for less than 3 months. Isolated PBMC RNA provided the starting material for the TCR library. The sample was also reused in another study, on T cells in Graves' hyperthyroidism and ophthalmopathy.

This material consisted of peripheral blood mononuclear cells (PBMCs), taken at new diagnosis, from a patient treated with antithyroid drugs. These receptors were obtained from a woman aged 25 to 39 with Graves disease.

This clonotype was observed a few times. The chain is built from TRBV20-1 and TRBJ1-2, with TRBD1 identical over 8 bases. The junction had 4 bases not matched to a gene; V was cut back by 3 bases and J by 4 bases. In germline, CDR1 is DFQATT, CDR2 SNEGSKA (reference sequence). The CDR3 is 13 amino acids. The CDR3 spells CSASTGGGYGYTF. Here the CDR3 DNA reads TGCAGTGCTAGTACAGGGGGGGGCTATGGCTACACCTTC.

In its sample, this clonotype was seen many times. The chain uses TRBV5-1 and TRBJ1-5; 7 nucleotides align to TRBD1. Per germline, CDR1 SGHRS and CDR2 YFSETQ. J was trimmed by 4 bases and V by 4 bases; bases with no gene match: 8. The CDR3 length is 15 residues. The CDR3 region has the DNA TGCGCCAGCAGCGCTACCGGGACAGCAAATCAGCCCCAGCATTTT. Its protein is CASSATGTANQPQHF.

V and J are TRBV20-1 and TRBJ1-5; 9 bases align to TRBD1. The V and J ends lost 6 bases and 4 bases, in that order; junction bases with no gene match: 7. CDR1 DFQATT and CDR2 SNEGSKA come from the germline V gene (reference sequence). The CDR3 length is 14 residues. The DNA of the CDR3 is TGCAGTGCCGCTGGACAGGGGAAAAATCAGCCCCAGCATTTT. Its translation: CSAAGQGKNQPQHF.

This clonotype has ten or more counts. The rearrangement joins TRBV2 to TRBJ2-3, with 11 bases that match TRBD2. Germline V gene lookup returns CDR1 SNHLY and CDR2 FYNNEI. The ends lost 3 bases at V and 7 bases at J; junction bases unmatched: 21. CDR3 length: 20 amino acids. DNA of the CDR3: TGTGCCAGCAGTGATGGGGGGATAAAGGCTAGCGGGAGGCGGAGAAATACGCAGTATTTT. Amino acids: CASSDGGIKASGRRRNTQYF.